Listed here are 32 T cell receptor beta chains from one sample, sequenced in a study of T cell responses to AZD1222 COVID-19 vaccine (dated by TCRdb to the early 2020s). Reading the label with the study, this specimen's time point is: about 28 days (+/-7) after the second vaccine dose. Libraries were prepared through the immunoSEQ multiplex PCR assay. In TCRdb, the immuneACCESS table is reduced to in-frame sequences with V and J assigned. These tables do not hold every clone; where another copy was compared, an unresolved V gene accounts for under half, and the others remain unexplained. Across this sample there are about 150,000 clones, with 90% to 95% seen only once. The top ten constitute approximately 3.9% of the sample. The sequencing here drew on peripheral blood, taken 28 days after the second AZD1222 dose. The source is an adult who received the AZD1222 COVID-19 vaccine.

The chain is built from TRBV19 and TRBJ2-6; D remains unclear. Looked up from germline, CDR1 is LNHDA and CDR2 is SQIVND (reference sequence). This CDR3 is built from 15 residues. Trimming took off 2 bases at V and 0 bases at J, with 5 bases between the two ends. CDR3 residues: CASSILHSGANVLTF. The CDR3 DNA reads TGTGCCAGTAGTATACTACACTCTGGGGCCAACGTCCTGACTTTC.

The chain is built from TRBV30 and TRBJ1-1; D not resolved. CDR1 and CDR2 (germline): GTSNPN, SVGIG (reference sequence). The CDR3 consists of 12 residues. V was pared by 3 bases and J by 7 bases, with 12 bases between. The CDR3 coding sequence is TGTGCCTGGAGCGAACCCCTGGTTGAAGCTTTCTTT. Translating gives CAWSEPLVEAFF.

This chain joins TRBV5-1 and TRBJ2-2; TRBD1 might be the D (6 bases). This CDR3 comprises 15 residues. The germline V gene has CDR1 SGHRS and CDR2 YFSETQ. Trimming took off 7 bases at V and 6 bases at J, with 19 bases between the two ends. The CDR3 nucleotides are TGCGCCAGCCACGAAATACAGGGTTCGGCCGGGGAGCTGTTTTTT. Translated: CASHEIQGSAGELFF.

The rearrangement uses TRBV29-1 and TRBJ2-1, with D possibly being TRBD2 (6 bases). With 7 bases removed from V and 0 bases from J, the gap between germline ends came to 16 bases. The germline V gene has CDR1 SQVTM and CDR2 ANQGSEA. This CDR3 has 15 residues. The CDR3 DNA follows: TGCAGCGGGGGAGGTGGGCGGAACTCCTACAATGAGCAGTTCTTC. Translation: CSGGGGRNSYNEQFF.

The V and J genes are TRBV27 and TRBJ1-6; TRBD1 is a possible D gene (6 bases). CDR3 size: 15 residues. Trimming took off 4 bases at V and 6 bases at J, with 13 bases between the two ends. Germline assignment: CDR1 MNHEY and CDR2 SMNVEV (reference sequence). The CDR3 nucleotides read TGTGCCAGCAGTTCACAGGGTTTGGCTAATTCACCCCTCCACTTT. Its translation is CASSSQGLANSPLHF.

The J gene is TRBJ2-7, the V gene TRBV5-1; D is uncertain. Germline-derived CDR1 and CDR2 are SGHRS and YFSETQ. The V and J ends lost 2 bases and 0 bases respectively, with 9 bases between them. This CDR3 has 14 amino acids. The CDR3 region is CASSLQTDSYEQYF. The CDR3 coding sequence is TGCGCCAGCAGCTTACAAACCGACTCCTACGAGCAGTACTTC.

The chain joins TRBV18 to TRBJ2-1; 7 nucleotides agree with TRBD2. After removal of 2 bases from V and 6 bases from J, the junction contained 10 bases not matched to a gene. The CDR3 extends over 16 amino acids. Germline CDR1 and CDR2: KGHSH and LQKENI. The CDR3 DNA sequence: TGTGCCAGCTCACCAAGGGAGGGATTGCCCACCAATGAGCAGTTCTTC. Translation gives CASSPREGLPTNEQFF.

This chain links TRBV5-4 with TRBJ1-4, with 7 bases matching TRBD1. V gave up 0 bases and J gave up 3 bases; unmatched junction bases: 2. The CDR3 has 15 amino acids. Per germline, CDR1 SGHNT and CDR2 YYREEE (reference sequence). The CDR3 loop is CASSLAGTANEKLFF. In nucleotides, the CDR3 is TGTGCCAGCAGCTTGGCCGGGACAGCTAATGAAAAACTGTTTTTT.

This CDR3 reads CASSFSKNNEQFF. As DNA, the CDR3 is TGTGCCAGCAGCTTCAGTAAAAACAATGAGCAGTTCTTC. This chain connects TRBV11-3 to TRBJ2-1; D uncertain. The CDR3 has 13 residues. The V end was cut by 3 bases, the J end by 5 bases, with 8 bases between. Germline V gives CDR1 SGHNT, CDR2 YENEEA. Complete variable domain (other parts from reference TRBV11-3 and TRBJ2-1): EAGVVQSPRYKIIEKKQPVAFWCNPISGHNTLYWYLQNLGQGPELLIRYENEEAVDDSQLPKDRFSAERLKGVDSTLKIQPAELGDSAVYLCASSFSKNNEQFFGPGTRLTVL.

The chain joins TRBV6-2 or TRBV6-3 to TRBJ1-5, with D unresolved. V lost 7 bases and J lost 0, with 16 bases in between. The CDR3 extends over 16 amino acids. Germline CDR1 reads MNHEY; CDR2 reads SVGEGT. The CDR3 nucleotides read TGTGCCAGCAACCCCCGGTCCCAATATAGCAATCAGCCCCAGCATTTT. It yields the protein CASNPRSQYSNQPQHF.

The chain is built from TRBV19 and TRBJ1-5, with 7 nucleotides matching TRBD1. Germline values: CDR1 LNHDA, CDR2 SQIVND (reference sequence). V shed 4 bases, J shed 7 bases, and the junction held 7 bases outside the gene matches. The CDR3 runs to 14 residues. The CDR3 sequence is CASSRQGVEQPQHF. The CDR3 DNA reads TGTGCCAGTAGTAGACAGGGTGTAGAACAGCCCCAGCATTTT.

The V call is TRBV29-1, the J call TRBJ2-7; no reliable D call. The CDR3 runs 12 residues. Trimming removed 4 bases from V and 7 bases from J, with 14 bases in between. Germline lookup yields CDR1 SQVTM and CDR2 ANQGSEA. CDR3: CSVGEVRLEQYF. DNA of the CDR3: TGCAGCGTTGGAGAGGTAAGGCTGGAGCAGTACTTC.

CDR3 sequence: CASSTHPPIAGYSYEQYF. CDR3 coding DNA: TGTGCCAGCAGCACACACCCCCCTATAGCGGGGTACTCCTACGAGCAGTACTTC. This chain joins TRBV13 and TRBJ2-7, with 8 bases identical to TRBD2. Germline V gives CDR1 PRHDT, CDR2 FYEKMQ (reference sequence). V shed 5 bases and J 0 bases; nucleotides not matched to a gene: 15. The CDR3 is 18 residues long.

The chain combines TRBV3-1 (or the pseudogene TRBV3-2) with TRBJ1-2, with a possible D match to TRBD1 (5 bases). The CDR3 runs 15 residues. Germline V gives CDR1 LGHDT, CDR2 YNNKEL (reference sequence). Trimming removed 2 bases at V and 3 bases at J, with 13 bases between. CDR3 loop: CASSQWAQAYYGYTF. CDR3 nucleotide sequence: TGTGCCAGCAGCCAATGGGCACAGGCATACTATGGCTACACCTTC.

V gene TRBV27 combines with J gene TRBJ1-2, with TRBD1 matching 8 bases. The CDR3 is made up of 15 amino acids. Germline V lookup: CDR1 MNHEY, CDR2 SMNVEV (reference sequence). J lost 8 bases, V lost 5 bases, and 13 bases had no gene match. The CDR3 DNA follows: TGTGCCAGCAGTCCGTTAGGACAGGGAGTGTCCGGCTACACCTTC. Translation gives CASSPLGQGVSGYTF.

This chain connects TRBV19 to TRBJ2-7; D gene unclear. The CDR3 runs to 16 residues. Trimming left V 2 bases short and J 7 bases short, with 21 bases between. Germline V gene lookup returns CDR1 LNHDA and CDR2 SQIVND (reference sequence). DNA of the CDR3: TGTGCCAGTAGTATAATCGCTAGTAAACAGACACCAGAGCAGTACTTC. It is translated as CASSIIASKQTPEQYF.

The chain is built from TRBV30 and TRBJ1-4; TRBD1 agrees at 11 bases. The germline V gene encodes CDR1 GTSNPN and CDR2 SVGIG (reference sequence). The trim removed 2 bases at V and 7 bases at J, leaving 6 bases unmatched. This CDR3 spans 15 amino acids. The CDR3 protein is CAWSPGDRGSEKLFF. In DNA form, the CDR3 reads TGTGCCTGGAGTCCCGGGGACAGGGGGTCTGAAAAACTGTTTTTT.

This chain connects TRBV19 to TRBJ2-5; 12 bases are shared with TRBD2. The V segment lost 5 bases and the J segment 2 bases; nucleotides outside the gene matches: 3. The CDR3 covers 15 residues. Germline V CDR1 and CDR2: LNHDA, SQIVND (reference sequence). The CDR3 sequence: CASSPGLAGQETQYF. The DNA of the CDR3 is TGTGCCAGTAGTCCCGGACTAGCGGGGCAAGAGACCCAGTACTTC.

The chain couples TRBV19 to TRBJ2-3; D is possibly TRBD1 (5 bases). The CDR3 has 16 residues. Trimming stripped 2 bases from V and 0 bases from J, with 12 bases between. Germline assignment: CDR1 LNHDA and CDR2 SQIVND (reference sequence). The CDR3 loop is CASSITGSQSTDTQYF. The CDR3 DNA reads TGTGCCAGTAGTATAACAGGAAGCCAGAGCACAGATACGCAGTATTTT.

This chain links TRBV12-3 or TRBV12-4 with TRBJ1-3; no clear D gene. There are 13 residues in the CDR3. Trimming took 7 bases from V and 9 from J, leaving 16 bases between them. CDR3 sequence reads: CASIPGPFPTIYF. CDR3 DNA: TGTGCCAGCATACCAGGACCCTTCCCCACCATATATTTT.

This rearrangement joins TRBV10-1 to TRBJ2-7, with TRBD1 matching 8 bases. V gave up 5 bases and J gave up 6 bases; unmatched junction bases: 12. CDR1 and CDR2 (germline): WNHNN, SYGVQD (reference sequence). This CDR3 region has 15 residues. The CDR3 region has the DNA TGCGCCAGCAGTCTTAGGACAGGGAGGAAGAGCGAGCAGTACTTC. It encodes CASSLRTGRKSEQYF.

This clone was recorded only once. The chain couples TRBV9 to TRBJ2-3, with D tentatively TRBD2 (5 bases). The CDR3 has 16 residues. Trimming took 0 bases from V and 2 from J, leaving 13 bases between them. The germline V gene encodes CDR1 SGDLS and CDR2 YYNGEE. The CDR3 sequence is CASSVDSAGFTDTQYF. CDR3 coding DNA: TGTGCCAGCAGCGTAGACTCTGCGGGTTTCACAGATACGCAGTATTTT.

This clone has only a few counts. Other DNA sequences of this sample code for an identical CDR3. The V call is TRBV11-2, the J call TRBJ1-1; D remains unclear. V shed 5 bases and J shed 1 base, with 5 bases lying between them. Germline V gives CDR1 SGHAT, CDR2 FQNNGV. CDR3 length: 12 amino acids. The CDR3 nucleotides read TGTGCCAGCAGCCGACAGAACACTGAAGCTTTCTTT. Residues: CASSRQNTEAFF.

This sequence joins TRBV7-5 and TRBJ1-1; the table's D call, TRBD1, was not checked against the DNA. TRBV7-5 constitutes a pseudogene. The CDR3 is 15 amino acids. The CDR3 region has the DNA TGTGCCAGAAGCGTCCGGGACAGGGGTTTAACTGAAGCTTTCTTT. It is translated as CARSVRDRGLTEAFF.

CDR3 in DNA: TGCGCCAGCAGCCAATTGACTACAGGGTATGATGAGCAGTTCTTC. Protein: CASSQLTTGYDEQFF. This sequence joins TRBV4-1 and TRBJ2-1, with TRBD1 as a possible D gene (6 bases). The V end lost 2 bases, the J end lost 8 bases, and 16 bases lay between the germline ends. Germline V lookup: CDR1 MGHRA, CDR2 YSYEKL. This CDR3 is built from 15 residues.

J is TRBJ2-3 and V is TRBV5-1, with 7 nucleotides matching TRBD1. The V gene end was trimmed by 4 bases and the J gene end by 1 base; junction bases not matched to a gene: 12. This CDR3 region has 17 residues. The germline gives CDR1 SGHRS, CDR2 YFSETQ. The CDR3: CASSHSPRDSRTDTQYF. Here the CDR3 DNA reads TGCGCCAGCAGCCACTCTCCCCGGGACAGCCGCACAGATACGCAGTATTTT.

This clone has just a few counts. The chain employs TRBV7-9 and TRBJ1-6; 8 bases line up with TRBD1. Unmatched junction bases numbered 9, after V lost 3 bases and J lost 8 bases. The germline V gene has CDR1 SEHNR and CDR2 FQNEAQ (reference sequence). This CDR3 has 16 amino acids. CDR3 bases: TGTGCCAGCAGCTTCACCGGCCAGGGGGCTCATTCACCCCTCCACTTT. Protein sequence: CASSFTGQGAHSPLHF.

A note on this clone: Other DNA sequences within the sample encode an identical CDR3. This chain uses TRBV30 with TRBJ1-5; D not certain. Germline V gene data show CDR1 as GTSNPN and CDR2 as SVGIG (reference sequence). The CDR3 is 13 amino acids. V shed 2 bases and J shed 0 bases, with 5 bases lying between them. The CDR3 DNA reads as TGTGCCTGGAGTAGGGATAGCAATCAGCCCCAGCATTTT. Encoded protein: CAWSRDSNQPQHF.

This chain links TRBV6-5 with TRBJ1-3; D ambiguous. V lost 0 bases, J lost 0 bases, and 6 bases lay in between. The length of the CDR3 is 15 residues. The germline V gene has CDR1 MNHEY and CDR2 SVGAGI. CDR3 in DNA: TGTGCCAGCAGTTACTCACGGAACTCTGGAAACACCATATATTTT. It is translated as CASSYSRNSGNTIYF.

This chain links TRBV9 with TRBJ1-2; TRBD1 is a possible D gene (5 bases). Trimming took off 0 bases at V and 8 bases at J, with 14 bases between the two ends. The germline gives CDR1 SGDLS, CDR2 YYNGEE. CDR3 size: 14 residues. This CDR3 is CASSVGWTQGGYTF. Here the CDR3 DNA reads TGTGCCAGCAGCGTAGGTTGGACCCAGGGAGGCTACACCTTC.

This clone was detected once. V usage is TRBV7-2 and J usage is TRBJ2-2; D uncertain. V was trimmed by 1 base and J by 4 bases, leaving 4 bases between them. Germline CDR1 is SGHTA and CDR2 is FQGNSA. The CDR3 extends over 13 amino acids. The CDR3, as DNA: TGTGCCAGCAGCTTAGGGGGCACCGGGGAGCTGTTTTTT. Protein: CASSLGGTGELFF.

CDR3 sequence (DNA): TGTGCCAGCAGCCACGGGCGGGGGACAGGGCTCTTTCGCGAGCAGTACTTC. This translates into CASSHGRGTGLFREQYF. The rearrangement links TRBV3-1 (or the pseudogene TRBV3-2) to TRBJ2-7, with 9 positions matching TRBD1. Germline loops: CDR1 LGHDT, CDR2 YNNKEL (reference sequence). The CDR3 spans 17 residues. The V and J ends lost 3 bases and 6 bases, in that order; junction bases with no gene match: 15.